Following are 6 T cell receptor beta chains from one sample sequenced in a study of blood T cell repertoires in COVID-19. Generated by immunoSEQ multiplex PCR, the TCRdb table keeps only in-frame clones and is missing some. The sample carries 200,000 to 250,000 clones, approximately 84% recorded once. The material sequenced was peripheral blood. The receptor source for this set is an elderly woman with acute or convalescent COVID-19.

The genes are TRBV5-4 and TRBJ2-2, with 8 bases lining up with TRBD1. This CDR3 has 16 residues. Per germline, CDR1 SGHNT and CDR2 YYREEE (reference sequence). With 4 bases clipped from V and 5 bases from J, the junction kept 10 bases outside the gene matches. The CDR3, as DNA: TGTGCCAGCAGCCAGACAGGGGCCGAGGGGACCGGGGAGCTGTTTTTT. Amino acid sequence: CASSQTGAEGTGELFF.

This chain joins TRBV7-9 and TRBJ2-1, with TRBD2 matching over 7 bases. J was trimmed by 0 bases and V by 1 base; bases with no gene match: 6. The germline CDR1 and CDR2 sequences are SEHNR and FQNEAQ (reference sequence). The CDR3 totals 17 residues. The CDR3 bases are TGTGCCAGCAGCTTAGGGGCGGGGGTTATCTCCTACAATGAGCAGTTCTTC. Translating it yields CASSLGAGVISYNEQFF.

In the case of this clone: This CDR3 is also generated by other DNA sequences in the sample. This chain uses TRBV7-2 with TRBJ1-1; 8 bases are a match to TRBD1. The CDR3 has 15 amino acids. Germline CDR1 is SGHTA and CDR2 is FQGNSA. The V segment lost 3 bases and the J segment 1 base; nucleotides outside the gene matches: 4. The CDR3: CASSLLGQGNTEAFF. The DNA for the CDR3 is TGTGCCAGCAGCTTGCTCGGACAGGGGAACACTGAAGCTTTCTTT.

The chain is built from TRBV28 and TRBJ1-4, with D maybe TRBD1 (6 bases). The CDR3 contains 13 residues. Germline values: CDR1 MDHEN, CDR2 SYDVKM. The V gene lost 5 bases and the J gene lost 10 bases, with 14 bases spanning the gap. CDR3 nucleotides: TGTGCCAGCAGTACTAGGACAGATGGAAAACTGTTTTTT. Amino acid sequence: CASSTRTDGKLFF.

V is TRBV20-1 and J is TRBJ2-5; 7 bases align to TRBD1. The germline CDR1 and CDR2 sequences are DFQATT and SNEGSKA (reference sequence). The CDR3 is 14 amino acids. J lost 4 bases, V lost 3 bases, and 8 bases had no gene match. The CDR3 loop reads CSASQTGVVETQYF. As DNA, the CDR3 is TGCAGTGCTAGTCAAACAGGGGTCGTAGAGACCCAGTACTTC.

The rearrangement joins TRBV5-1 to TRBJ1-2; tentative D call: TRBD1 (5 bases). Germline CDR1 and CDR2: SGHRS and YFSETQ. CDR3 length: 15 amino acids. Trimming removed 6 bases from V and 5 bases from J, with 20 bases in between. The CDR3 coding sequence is TGCGCCAGCACCGGACATTCCTTTTCCCAGTATGGCTACACCTTC. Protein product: CASTGHSFSQYGYTF.